This TCR beta chain came from a study of T cells in narcolepsy. Broader study findings: Some memory CD4+ repertoires had no autoreactive clone sequences.

Measured with immunoSEQ multiplex PCR; TCRdb has only the in-frame clones, and not every one. The repertoire holds some 30,000 clones, with about four fifths as singletons. Points on this clone: Its target is unknown.

Germline assignment: CDR1 SGHTA and CDR2 FQGNSA. V was pared by 6 bases and J by 9 bases, with 12 bases between. The CDR3 is 12 amino acids. The rearrangement joins TRBV7-2 to TRBJ1-3; D is unclear. This sequence originates from a human donor with narcolepsy. The source material was CD45RA- memory CD4+ T cells from PBMCs. The CDR3 is CASRPISGTIYF. CDR3 in DNA: TGTGCCAGCAGGCCAATCTCGGGCACCATATATTTT.